Below are 12 T cell receptor beta chains sequenced from a single sample in a study of somatic mutations in cytotoxic T cells in rheumatoid arthritis. The protocol was immunoSEQ multiplex PCR, while the TCRdb copy is restricted to in-frame clones and leaves out a portion. Among about 11,000 clones listed, 73% were seen once. Source material: CD8+ T cells sorted from blood. These receptors all come from a man aged 55 to 70 in good health.

V gene TRBV30 combines with J gene TRBJ2-5, with TRBD2 identical over 10 bases. Per the germline V gene, CDR1 is GTSNPN and CDR2 is SVGIG (reference sequence). The CDR3 is made up of 13 amino acids. The ends lost 8 bases at V and 4 bases at J; junction bases unmatched: 7. The CDR3 here is CASSGRTPETQYF. The CDR3 nucleotides read TGTGCCAGTAGCGGGAGGACCCCAGAGACCCAGTACTTC.

The chain uses TRBV27 and TRBJ2-1; 10 bases match TRBD2. CDR1 is MNHEY, CDR2 SMNVEV, per germline (reference sequence). J was trimmed by 11 bases and V by 2 bases; bases with no gene match: 9. The CDR3 consists of 15 residues. CDR3: CASSLVAGGRPKQFF. For the CDR3, the DNA is TGTGCCAGCAGTTTAGTAGCGGGAGGCCGTCCCAAGCAGTTCTTC.

The CDR3 region has the DNA TGTGCCAGCAGTCAGGACGGGACCTACGAGCAGTACTTC. Protein product: CASSQDGTYEQYF. This sequence joins TRBV2 and TRBJ2-7, with a possible D match to TRBD2 (5 bases). V was pared by 5 bases and J by 2 bases, with 10 bases between. This CDR3 has 13 amino acids. Germline V gene data show CDR1 as SNHLY and CDR2 as FYNNEI.

The V gene is TRBV21-1, the J gene TRBJ1-2. TRBV21-1 is termed a pseudogene. This CDR3 region has 15 residues. This CDR3 is CASSPENGYPYGYTF. For the CDR3, the DNA is TGTGCCAGCAGCCCAGAGAACGGTTACCCCTATGGCTACACCTTC.

This chain connects TRBV10-2 to TRBJ2-5, with D perhaps TRBD1 (5 bases). This CDR3 has 21 amino acids. CDR1 and CDR2 (germline): WSHSY, SAAADI. The germline V and J ends were trimmed by 8 bases and 2 bases, with 36 bases remaining between them. CDR3 residues: CASAAIINPGDSWNSQETQYF. CDR3 nucleotide sequence: TGCGCCAGCGCAGCGATCATCAACCCCGGAGACAGCTGGAATAGTCAAGAGACCCAGTACTTC.

This chain uses TRBV30 with TRBJ2-5, with D uncertain. The CDR3 sequence is 14 residues long. Germline V gives CDR1 GTSNPN, CDR2 SVGIG (reference sequence). Between the trimmed V and J ends, which lost 7 bases and 2 bases, there was a span of 17 bases. This CDR3 is CASTPWAEQETQYF. The CDR3 region has the DNA TGTGCCTCCACCCCTTGGGCAGAACAAGAGACCCAGTACTTC.

The J gene is TRBJ1-2, the V gene TRBV6-1; D remains unclear. Per the germline V gene, CDR1 is MNHNS and CDR2 is SASEGT. The CDR3 contains 14 residues. Trimming took 2 bases from V and 3 from J, leaving 10 bases between them. The CDR3 region has the DNA TGTGCCAGCAGTGAAAATTCGAGATACTATGGCTACACCTTC. Its protein product is CASSENSRYYGYTF.

For the CDR3, the DNA is TGTGCCAGCAGCTTGCTCCCGACAGGGTTCACAGATACGCAGTATTTT. Translating it yields CASSLLPTGFTDTQYF. This chain links TRBV5-5 with TRBJ2-3; 7 positions agree with TRBD1. Losses at the gene ends were 1 base for V and 2 bases for J; bases not matched to a gene: 7. This CDR3 contains 16 residues. CDR1 and CDR2 from the germline V gene are SGHKS and YYEKEE (reference sequence).

V gene TRBV19 combines with J gene TRBJ2-7; a weak D match, TRBD1 (6 bases). CDR1 LNHDA and CDR2 SQIVND come from the germline V gene (reference sequence). V was clipped by 0 bases and J by 6 bases, with 9 bases between them. CDR3 length: 13 amino acids. CDR3 DNA sequence: TGTGCCAGTAGTATAGAACAGGGAAGCGAGCAGTACTTC. It is translated as CASSIEQGSEQYF.

The J gene is TRBJ2-7, the V gene TRBV5-4; 9 positions agree with TRBD1. The CDR3 covers 15 residues. V shed 0 bases, J shed 1 base, and the junction held 2 bases outside the gene matches. Per germline, CDR1 SGHNT and CDR2 YYREEE (reference sequence). The CDR3 nucleotides are TGTGCCAGCAGCTTGGGGGACAGGGTTTCCTACGAGCAGTACTTC. Amino acids: CASSLGDRVSYEQYF.

V and J are TRBV5-6 and TRBJ2-5; D is possibly TRBD1 or TRBD2 (5 bases each). Germline loops: CDR1 SGHDT, CDR2 YYEEEE. The CDR3 loop spans 14 amino acids. V lost 2 bases, J lost 4 bases, and 12 bases lay in between. The CDR3: CASSFRGSGETQYF. The CDR3 DNA is TGTGCCAGCAGCTTTAGGGGAAGCGGAGAGACCCAGTACTTC.

The V and J genes are TRBV5-6 and TRBJ2-1, with D possibly being TRBD1 (6 bases). The germline V and J ends were trimmed by 0 bases and 6 bases, with 10 bases remaining between them. The germline gives CDR1 SGHDT, CDR2 YYEEEE. The CDR3 runs 14 residues. CDR3 residues: CASSLGTGINEQFF. The CDR3 DNA reads TGTGCCAGCAGCTTGGGAACAGGGATCAATGAGCAGTTCTTC.